One sample yielded the 4 T cell receptor beta chains listed below, sequenced in a study of spatial heterogeneity in lung cancer. Time point given: blood at routine non-recurrence follow-up after resection. One entry per CDR3 protein results from TCRdb running MiXCR on the 5' RACE reads. The sample has 100,000 to 120,000 distinct CDR3 sequences, 11% seen once. The sample consisted of PBMCs, taken at follow-up. All receptors come from a female donor with early-stage non-small cell lung cancer.

This clonotype was seen more than once but under ten times. This chain links TRBV11-3 with TRBJ1-1; D remains unclear. Between the trimmed V and J ends, which lost 3 bases and 6 bases, there was a span of 14 bases. In germline, CDR1 is SGHNT, CDR2 YENEEA. The CDR3 is made up of 14 amino acids. In DNA, the CDR3 is TGTGCCAGCAGCTTTGGGGTAATGGGCTCTGAAGCTTTCTTT. It encodes CASSFGVMGSEAFF. Together with reference TRBV11-3 and TRBJ1-1, the CDR3 gives the full variable domain: EAGVVQSPRYKIIEKKQPVAFWCNPISGHNTLYWYLQNLGQGPELLIRYENEEAVDDSQLPKDRFSAERLKGVDSTLKIQPAELGDSAVYLCASSFGVMGSEAFFGQGTRLTVV.

The J gene is TRBJ2-3, the V gene TRBV7-9; 9 bases match TRBD2. The CDR3 is made up of 13 amino acids. CDR1 SEHNR and CDR2 FQNEAQ come from the germline V gene (reference sequence). With 8 bases clipped from V and 6 bases from J, the junction kept 6 bases outside the gene matches. This chain's CDR3 is CASAGTSYDTQYF. CDR3 sequence (DNA): TGTGCCAGCGCCGGGACTAGCTATGATACGCAGTATTTT. Complete variable domain (other parts from reference TRBV7-9 and TRBJ2-3): DTGVSQNPRHKITKRGQNVTFRCDPISEHNRLYWYRQTLGQGPEFLTYFQNEAQLEKSRLLSDRFSAERPKGSFSTLEIQRTEQGDSAMYLCASAGTSYDTQYFGPGTRLTVL.

The chain carries TRBV28 and TRBJ2-7, with 7 bases aligning to TRBD2. There are 17 residues in the CDR3. Per germline, CDR1 MDHEN and CDR2 SYDVKM. J gave up 3 bases and V 5 bases, and 16 bases lay outside the gene matches. CDR3 nucleotide sequence: TGTGCCAGCAGTCTCCCCTTGGTAGCTAGCGGTAACTACGAGCAGTACTTC. This gives the protein CASSLPLVASGNYEQYF.

CDR3 nucleotides: TGTGCCAGCAGTGAAATGGGACTAGCGGGAGTCAGCGAGCAGTTCTTC. This sequence encodes CASSEMGLAGVSEQFF. The chain uses TRBV2 and TRBJ2-1; the match to TRBD2 covers 14 bases. Germline CDR1 is SNHLY and CDR2 is FYNNEI. This CDR3 region has 16 residues. V lost 2 bases to trimming and J lost 10 bases; unmatched junction nucleotides: 7.